The rows below give T cell receptor beta chains drawn from one sample of a study of blood T cell repertoires in COVID-19. Profiling relied on immunoSEQ multiplex PCR, and the TCRdb table lists in-frame clones only, not all of them. The table shows about 54,000 clones, with 90% occurring only once. Sequences were obtained from peripheral blood. The receptors were sampled from a woman between 40 and 50 years old with active COVID-19. Both conserved end residues are part of each CDR3. The order of the fields is V gene, clone size, D gene, J gene, CDR3 DNA, CDR3 protein. D genes are given only for firm matches. For some rows the clone size is stated as once, few or many, or as a class when expanded; others skip it.

V gene: TRBV7-9
clone size: NA
D gene: NA
J gene: TRBJ2-3
CDR3 DNA: TGTGCCAGCAGACCTCTTAGCAGCACAGATACGCAGTATTTT
CDR3 protein: CASRPLSSTDTQYF

V gene: TRBV5-5
clone size: NA
D gene: TRBD2
J gene: TRBJ2-1
CDR3 DNA: TGTGCCAGCAGCGACCTAGCGGGGAATGAGCAGTTCTTC
CDR3 protein: CASSDLAGNEQFF

V gene: TRBV6-5
clone size: few
D gene: NA
J gene: TRBJ1-5
CDR3 DNA: TGTGCCAGCACAGACAAGTTCAATCAGCCCCAGCATTTT
CDR3 protein: CASTDKFNQPQHF

V gene: TRBV9
clone size: NA
D gene: NA
J gene: TRBJ1-3
CDR3 DNA: TGTGCCAGCAGCGCCCGTGGGAGGGGGGCTAACTCTGGAAACACCATATATTTT
CDR3 protein: CASSARGRGANSGNTIYF

V gene: TRBV7-8
clone size: NA
D gene: NA
J gene: TRBJ1-2
CDR3 DNA: TGTGCCAGCAGCTCCCTGGACAGACCCAGGGGAATTAATGGCTACACCTTC
CDR3 protein: CASSSLDRPRGINGYTF

V gene: TRBV5-1
clone size: NA
D gene: TRBD1
J gene: TRBJ2-3
CDR3 DNA: TGCGCCAGCAGCTTCCCGACAGGGCCAACGCAGTATTTT
CDR3 protein: CASSFPTGPTQYF

V gene: TRBV18
clone size: NA
D gene: NA
J gene: TRBJ1-2
CDR3 DNA: TGTGCCAGCTCACCGGACATAGCCTATGGCTACACCTTC
CDR3 protein: CASSPDIAYGYTF

V gene: TRBV9
clone size: NA
D gene: NA
J gene: TRBJ2-3
CDR3 DNA: TGTGCCAGCAGCGTAGGGGCAGGGTTGGTAGATACGCAGTATTTT
CDR3 protein: CASSVGAGLVDTQYF

V gene: TRBV7-9
clone size: NA
D gene: TRBD2
J gene: TRBJ2-3
CDR3 DNA: TGTGCCAGCAGCCTGGAGGGACTAACAAGCACAGATACGCAGTATTTT
CDR3 protein: CASSLEGLTSTDTQYF

V gene: TRBV5-1
clone size: NA
D gene: TRBD2
J gene: TRBJ2-7
CDR3 DNA: TGCGCCAGCAGCCCCGGGACTAGCGGGCCTCACGAGCAGTACTTC
CDR3 protein: CASSPGTSGPHEQYF

V gene: TRBV12-5
clone size: NA
D gene: TRBD2
J gene: TRBJ2-1
CDR3 DNA: TGTGCTAGTGGTTTGGTAGCGGGGGCTACTAAGAGCTCCTACAATGAGCAGTTCTTC
CDR3 protein: CASGLVAGATKSSYNEQFF

V gene: TRBV28
clone size: NA
D gene: NA
J gene: TRBJ1-2
CDR3 DNA: TGTGCCAGCAGTTTAACTCCCAGGGGCTACACCTTC
CDR3 protein: CASSLTPRGYTF

V gene: TRBV7-9
clone size: once
D gene: TRBD1
J gene: TRBJ1-1
CDR3 DNA: TGTGCCAGCAGCTACCAGGGGGCCACTGAAGCTTTCTTT
CDR3 protein: CASSYQGATEAFF

V gene: TRBV6-5
clone size: NA
D gene: NA
J gene: TRBJ2-2
CDR3 DNA: TGTGCCAGCAGTTACGGGCGGGGGAACACCGGGGAGCTGTTTTTT
CDR3 protein: CASSYGRGNTGELFF

V gene: TRBV3-1/TRBV3-2
clone size: NA
D gene: NA
J gene: TRBJ1-1
CDR3 DNA: TGTGCCAGCAGCTATTTGACAGAGAACACTGAAGCTTTCTTT
CDR3 protein: CASSYLTENTEAFF

V gene: TRBV5-1
clone size: NA
D gene: NA
J gene: TRBJ2-3
CDR3 DNA: TGCGCCAGCAGCTTCTCCAACCCGGGCACAGATACGCAGTATTTT
CDR3 protein: CASSFSNPGTDTQYF

V gene: TRBV11-2
clone size: NA
D gene: TRBD2
J gene: TRBJ2-5
CDR3 DNA: TGTGCCAGCAGCTTAGTAGGGGTAGCGGGGTGGGAAGAGACCCAGTACTTC
CDR3 protein: CASSLVGVAGWEETQYF

V gene: TRBV6-5
clone size: once
D gene: NA
J gene: TRBJ2-7
CDR3 DNA: TGTGCCAGCAGGGCAAGAGTGAGAGGGGAGCAGTACTTC
CDR3 protein: CASRARVRGEQYF

V gene: TRBV10-1
clone size: NA
D gene: TRBD1
J gene: TRBJ2-6
CDR3 DNA: TGCGCCAGCAGGACAGGGGCCCCCTCGCCTGGGGCCAACGTCCTGACTTTC
CDR3 protein: CASRTGAPSPGANVLTF

V gene: TRBV9
clone size: NA
D gene: TRBD2
J gene: TRBJ2-5
CDR3 DNA: TGTGCCAGCAGCGTACGGGGGGACCAAGAGACCCAGTACTTC
CDR3 protein: CASSVRGDQETQYF

V gene: TRBV11-3
clone size: NA
D gene: TRBD1
J gene: TRBJ2-7
CDR3 DNA: TGTGCCAGCAGCTTAGTGGGGACAGGGGCCTACGAGCAGTACTTC
CDR3 protein: CASSLVGTGAYEQYF

V gene: TRBV2
clone size: NA
D gene: NA
J gene: TRBJ1-2
CDR3 DNA: TGTGCCAGCAGCGCTACAGGGTCCGGCGGCTACACCTTC
CDR3 protein: CASSATGSGGYTF

V gene: TRBV5-1
clone size: once
D gene: TRBD2
J gene: TRBJ2-1
CDR3 DNA: TGCGCCAGCAGCTTTAACGGGGGGGCCTATAATGAGCAGTTCTTC
CDR3 protein: CASSFNGGAYNEQFF

V gene: TRBV5-5
clone size: NA
D gene: TRBD2
J gene: TRBJ2-3
CDR3 DNA: TGTGCCAGCAGCTTAGCGGGGGCGGGCGCAGATACGCAGTATTTT
CDR3 protein: CASSLAGAGADTQYF

V gene: TRBV27
clone size: NA
D gene: NA
J gene: TRBJ2-7
CDR3 DNA: TGTGCCAGCAGTTCGCTTGGCAACACGGGATCCTACGAGCAGTACTTC
CDR3 protein: CASSSLGNTGSYEQYF

V gene: TRBV4-2
clone size: NA
D gene: NA
J gene: TRBJ1-2
CDR3 DNA: TGTGCCAGCAGCAAAGAGGGGGGGGGAATGTATGGCTACACCTTC
CDR3 protein: CASSKEGGGMYGYTF

V gene: TRBV7-2
clone size: NA
D gene: TRBD2
J gene: TRBJ2-3
CDR3 DNA: TGTGCCAGCAGCTTAAGCGGGGGGGCCTCAGATACGCAGTATTTT
CDR3 protein: CASSLSGGASDTQYF

V gene: TRBV3-1/TRBV3-2
clone size: NA
D gene: TRBD1
J gene: TRBJ2-2
CDR3 DNA: TGTGCCAGCAGCCTCCCCCCAGGGGGCACCGGGGAGCTGTTTTTT
CDR3 protein: CASSLPPGGTGELFF

V gene: TRBV12-5
clone size: NA
D gene: NA
J gene: TRBJ1-1
CDR3 DNA: TGTGCTAGTGGTTTGATAGGGGGGAACACTGAAGCTTTCTTT
CDR3 protein: CASGLIGGNTEAFF

V gene: TRBV29-1
clone size: few
D gene: TRBD1
J gene: TRBJ1-1
CDR3 DNA: TGCAGCGTCGGGGCAGGGGGGAACACTGAAGCTTTCTTT
CDR3 protein: CSVGAGGNTEAFF

V gene: TRBV7-9
clone size: NA
D gene: TRBD2
J gene: TRBJ2-5
CDR3 DNA: TGTGCCAGCAGTCGTAGCGGGGGAGAGACCCAGTACTTC
CDR3 protein: CASSRSGGETQYF

V gene: TRBV7-4
clone size: NA
D gene: TRBD2
J gene: TRBJ2-3
CDR3 DNA: TGTGCCAGCAGCCCTAGCGGGGGGGCCCCAGATACGCAGTATTTT
CDR3 protein: CASSPSGGAPDTQYF

V gene: TRBV6-1
clone size: NA
D gene: NA
J gene: TRBJ2-1
CDR3 DNA: TGTGCCAGCAGTGAACTAGCAGCCTACAATGAGCAGTTCTTC
CDR3 protein: CASSELAAYNEQFF

V gene: TRBV5-1
clone size: NA
D gene: TRBD1
J gene: TRBJ2-7
CDR3 DNA: TGCGCCAGCAGCTTGGCCGGGACAGGGTATGGGGAGCAGTACTTC
CDR3 protein: CASSLAGTGYGEQYF

V gene: TRBV19
clone size: NA
D gene: TRBD1
J gene: TRBJ1-5
CDR3 DNA: TGTGCCAGTAGCCCGGACAGGCAGGGTCAGCCCCAGCATTTT
CDR3 protein: CASSPDRQGQPQHF

V gene: TRBV6-5
clone size: once
D gene: TRBD1
J gene: TRBJ2-1
CDR3 DNA: TGTGCCAGCAGTCAGGACAGGGACAATGAGCAGTTCTTC
CDR3 protein: CASSQDRDNEQFF

V gene: TRBV7-9
clone size: NA
D gene: NA
J gene: TRBJ1-4
CDR3 DNA: TGTGCCAGCAGCTTAGATCGTCGCGGGTCTAATGAAAAACTGTTTTTT
CDR3 protein: CASSLDRRGSNEKLFF

V gene: TRBV5-3
clone size: once
D gene: NA
J gene: TRBJ2-7
CDR3 DNA: TGTGCCAGAAGCTTGTGTATCGGGGGGCTATACGAGCAGTACTTC
CDR3 protein: CARSLCIGGLYEQYF

V gene: TRBV5-6
clone size: NA
D gene: NA
J gene: TRBJ2-7
CDR3 DNA: TGTGCCAGCAGCAACACCTACGAGCAGTACTTC
CDR3 protein: CASSNTYEQYF

V gene: TRBV6-5
clone size: NA
D gene: NA
J gene: TRBJ1-1
CDR3 DNA: TGTGCCAGCAGCGCCGGGAGGGGGAACACTGAAGCTTTCTTT
CDR3 protein: CASSAGRGNTEAFF

V gene: TRBV5-4
clone size: once
D gene: NA
J gene: TRBJ2-6
CDR3 DNA: TGTGCCAGCAGCCGTAGCTCTGGGGCCAACGTCCTGACTTTC
CDR3 protein: CASSRSSGANVLTF

V gene: TRBV7-8
clone size: NA
D gene: TRBD1
J gene: TRBJ1-6
CDR3 DNA: TGTGCCAGCAGCAAGGGGGGACAGGGTAACTCACCCCTCCACTTT
CDR3 protein: CASSKGGQGNSPLHF

V gene: TRBV6-1
clone size: NA
D gene: TRBD1
J gene: TRBJ2-7
CDR3 DNA: TGTGCCAGCAGTGAGACGGTGACAGGGGCCGGCTACGAGCAGTACTTC
CDR3 protein: CASSETVTGAGYEQYF

V gene: TRBV3-1/TRBV3-2
clone size: NA
D gene: NA
J gene: TRBJ2-1
CDR3 DNA: TGTGCCAGCAGCCGGACTACATACAATGAGCAGTTCTTC
CDR3 protein: CASSRTTYNEQFF

V gene: TRBV5-1
clone size: once
D gene: TRBD2
J gene: TRBJ2-7
CDR3 DNA: TGCGCCAGCAGCTCCTATCTATCTAGCGGGGTCCCCTACGAGCAGTACTTC
CDR3 protein: CASSSYLSSGVPYEQYF

V gene: TRBV10-3
clone size: NA
D gene: TRBD2
J gene: TRBJ2-1
CDR3 DNA: TGTGCCATCAGTGAGTCGTCGGGGGGGATCTCGTGGGATGAGCAGTTCTTC
CDR3 protein: CAISESSGGISWDEQFF

V gene: TRBV11-3
clone size: NA
D gene: TRBD2
J gene: TRBJ2-7
CDR3 DNA: TGTGCCAGCAGTCAGCGGGGGGGCGTATACGAGCAGTACTTC
CDR3 protein: CASSQRGGVYEQYF

V gene: TRBV4-1
clone size: NA
D gene: TRBD1
J gene: TRBJ2-3
CDR3 DNA: TGCGCCAGCAGTATAAGGGGGCTTAGGGAAACGCAGTATTTT
CDR3 protein: CASSIRGLRETQYF

V gene: TRBV5-4
clone size: NA
D gene: TRBD2
J gene: TRBJ2-1
CDR3 DNA: TGTGCCAGCAGACCGGGGGGGCCGGGGAATGAGCAGTTCTTC
CDR3 protein: CASRPGGPGNEQFF

V gene: TRBV15
clone size: few
D gene: TRBD1
J gene: TRBJ1-4
CDR3 DNA: TGTGCCACCAGCATAGGGGGCGGTGAAAAACTGTTTTTT
CDR3 protein: CATSIGGGEKLFF

V gene: TRBV7-3
clone size: NA
D gene: TRBD2
J gene: TRBJ2-3
CDR3 DNA: TGTGCCAGCAGCGTAGCGGGGGGATACACAGATACGCAGTATTTT
CDR3 protein: CASSVAGGYTDTQYF

V gene: TRBV7-9
clone size: NA
D gene: NA
J gene: TRBJ2-4
CDR3 DNA: TGTGCCAGCGGAGACCTAGCCAAAAACATTCAGTACTTC
CDR3 protein: CASGDLAKNIQYF

V gene: TRBV19
clone size: NA
D gene: TRBD1
J gene: TRBJ2-7
CDR3 DNA: TGTGCCAGTAGTCGAGACCAACCGGGACAGCTCGGTTATTCCTACGAGCAGTACTTC
CDR3 protein: CASSRDQPGQLGYSYEQYF

V gene: TRBV9
clone size: NA
D gene: TRBD1
J gene: TRBJ1-2
CDR3 DNA: TGTGCCAGCAGCGGCGACTACAGGGGTGTGCGCTATGGCTACACCTTC
CDR3 protein: CASSGDYRGVRYGYTF

V gene: TRBV7-2
clone size: NA
D gene: TRBD2
J gene: TRBJ2-7
CDR3 DNA: TGTGCCAGCTCCCACGGGCTAGCGGGGGGCGAGCAGTACTTC
CDR3 protein: CASSHGLAGGEQYF

V gene: TRBV6-6
clone size: NA
D gene: NA
J gene: TRBJ1-5
CDR3 DNA: TGTGCCAGCAGCCCGGGACAAGGAAGCAATCAGCCCCAGCATTTT
CDR3 protein: CASSPGQGSNQPQHF

V gene: TRBV11-3
clone size: NA
D gene: TRBD1
J gene: TRBJ1-2
CDR3 DNA: TGTGCCAGCAGCCCTTTGGACAGGCACTATGGCTACACCTTC
CDR3 protein: CASSPLDRHYGYTF